These 31 T cell receptor beta chains were all obtained from the same sample, sequenced in a study of CD8+CD57+ T cells in acquired aplastic anemia. The template for TCR beta VDJ and CDR3 sequence profiling was genomic DNA. MiXCR, applied by TCRdb to the reads, yields one record per CDR3 protein. This sample carries approximately 190,000 distinct CDR3 sequences, around 65% of them seen once, and the ten largest clones take around 45%. The sequenced material came from sorted CD4+, CD8+, or CD8+CD57+ T cells (not recorded which) from PBMCs. These TCRs come from a human donor with severe aplastic anemia or a healthy control (not recorded which).

This clonotype was seen a few times. The chain uses TRBV24-1 and TRBJ2-7; no firm D call. CDR3 size: 14 residues. The V gene lost 3 bases and the J gene lost 0 bases, with 8 bases spanning the gap. Germline assignment: CDR1 KGHDR and CDR2 SFDVKD. The CDR3 DNA sequence: TGTGCCACCAGTGATGTGACGAGCTCCTACGAGCAGTACTTC. Amino acids: CATSDVTSSYEQYF.

Details on this clonotype: One junction end disagrees with the germline gene, perhaps due to a read error. This chain joins TRBV2 and TRBJ2-2; unclear D gene. Germline lookup yields CDR1 SNHLY and CDR2 FYNNEI. The CDR3 totals 14 residues. CDR3 coding DNA: TGTGCCAGCAGTGGGAGTAGGAGCACCGTGGAGCTGTTTTTT. This translates into CASSGSRSTVELFF.

This clonotype has at least ten counts. This chain uses TRBV3-1 with TRBJ2-7; 10 bases align to TRBD1. Germline loops: CDR1 LGHDT, CDR2 YNNKEL (reference sequence). This CDR3 is built from 17 residues. The junction had 8 bases not matched to a gene; V was cut back by 1 base and J by 2 bases. The CDR3 sequence is CASSQVGVGQGAYEQYF. CDR3 DNA sequence: TGTGCCAGCAGCCAAGTGGGGGTAGGACAGGGGGCCTACGAGCAGTACTTC.

This clonotype occurred once. V gene TRBV25-1 combines with J gene TRBJ1-5; TRBD1 might be the D (5 bases). The CDR3 length is 15 residues. The V end was cut by 8 bases, the J end by 6 bases, with 20 bases between. The germline V gene has CDR1 MGHDK and CDR2 SYGVNS. CDR3 region: CASGGDEAPGQPQHF. DNA of the CDR3: TGTGCCAGCGGGGGGGATGAGGCCCCGGGTCAGCCCCAGCATTTT. Variable domain in full (rest from reference TRBV25-1 and TRBJ1-5): EADIYQTPRYLVIGTGKKITLECSQTMGHDKMYWYQQDPGMELHLIHYSYGVNSTEKGDLSSESTVSRIRTEHFPLTLESARPSHTSQYLCASGGDEAPGQPQHFGDGTRLSIL.

This clonotype was recorded at least ten times. The chain employs TRBV11-2 and TRBJ2-1; 11 positions match TRBD1. Germline V gene data show CDR1 as SGHAT and CDR2 as FQNNGV. The V gene end was trimmed by 2 bases and the J gene end by 7 bases; junction bases not matched to a gene: 1. CDR3 size: 14 residues. The CDR3 DNA sequence: TGTGCCAGCAGCTTATGGGACAGGGGGAATGAGCAGTTCTTC. Protein sequence: CASSLWDRGNEQFF.

V is TRBV5-1 and J is TRBJ2-1, with 7 bases matching TRBD1. Germline V gives CDR1 SGHRS, CDR2 YFSETQ. The trim removed 4 bases at V and 3 bases at J, leaving 4 bases unmatched. The CDR3 is 14 amino acids. The CDR3 DNA is TGCGCCAGCAGCGAGGGGGCTGACTACAATGAGCAGTTCTTC. It specifies CASSEGADYNEQFF.

The chain has TRBV12-3 or TRBV12-4 and TRBJ2-3; no firm D call. This CDR3 has 16 residues. V dropped 5 bases and J dropped 11 bases, with 26 bases sitting between them. The CDR3 DNA reads as TGTGCCAGCAGTCCCTCGACGCAAGGGATTCCCATTTGGCAGTATTTT. Its protein is CASSPSTQGIPIWQYF.

The rearrangement joins TRBV19 to TRBJ2-7, with a possible D match to TRBD1 (6 bases). The CDR3 runs 12 residues. Trimming took off 3 bases at V and 5 bases at J, with 8 bases between the two ends. Germline V gives CDR1 LNHDA, CDR2 SQIVND (reference sequence). CDR3 DNA sequence: TGTGCCAGTAGTATCAGGGGCGACGAGCAGTACTTC. Protein: CASSIRGDEQYF.

The chain has TRBV9 and TRBJ2-2; the D gene could be TRBD1 or TRBD2 (6 bases each). The CDR3 totals 18 residues. Trimming removed 4 bases at V and 6 bases at J, with 25 bases between. The germline V gene has CDR1 SGDLS and CDR2 YYNGEE. CDR3 sequence (DNA): TGTGCCAGCAGCCCGTATGGAGGGGACAATTATCGCCCCGGGGAGCTGTTTTTT. Translation: CASSPYGGDNYRPGELFF.

The CDR3 loop is CASMLAGQETQYF. CDR3 nucleotides: TGTGCCAGCATGCTAGCGGGCCAAGAGACCCAGTACTTC. The chain joins TRBV5-6 to TRBJ2-5, with 8 positions matching TRBD2. The trim removed 6 bases at V and 1 base at J, leaving 2 bases unmatched. The CDR3 length is 13 residues. CDR1 and CDR2 (germline): SGHDT, YYEEEE.

This clonotype was counted many times. The V gene is TRBV7-6, the J gene TRBJ2-7; the match to TRBD2 covers 13 bases. J lost 7 bases, V lost 5 bases, and 11 bases had no gene match. This CDR3 spans 16 amino acids. Germline V gene lookup returns CDR1 SGHVS and CDR2 FNYEAQ. CDR3 loop: CASSLGGLAGAEEQYF. The CDR3 DNA reads TGTGCCAGCAGCCTAGGAGGACTAGCGGGGGCCGAGGAGCAGTACTTC.

In its sample, this clonotype was seen a few times. The chain carries TRBV7-9 and TRBJ1-1, with a weak D call TRBD1 (5 bases). Germline V CDR1 and CDR2: SEHNR, FQNEAQ (reference sequence). The CDR3 loop spans 14 amino acids. The germline V and J ends were trimmed by 2 bases and 4 bases, with 11 bases remaining between them. The CDR3 sequence: CASSLQGGSTEAFF. DNA for the CDR3: TGTGCCAGCAGCTTACAGGGTGGGAGCACTGAAGCTTTCTTT.

Details on this clonotype: The junction departs from germline at one end; a sequencing error may be responsible. The chain couples TRBV30 to TRBJ2-7; D gene ambiguous. This CDR3 has 13 amino acids. Germline CDR1 is GTSNPN and CDR2 is SVGIG (reference sequence). CDR3: CACGESGSQYYSF. CDR3 coding DNA: TGTGCCTGTGGGGAATCCGGCAGCCAGTATTACTCCTTC.

This clonotype was detected ten times or more. The chain has TRBV5-5 and TRBJ1-5; D ambiguous. CDR3 length: 12 amino acids. The germline V and J ends were trimmed by 4 bases and 1 base, with 3 bases remaining between them. The germline CDR1 and CDR2 sequences are SGHKS and YYEKEE (reference sequence). CDR3 coding DNA: TGTGCCAGCAGCCTCAGCAATCAGCCCCAGCATTTT. Translation: CASSLSNQPQHF.

This sequence joins TRBV7-9 and TRBJ2-1; TRBD1 matches 7 bases. Germline V gives CDR1 SEHNR, CDR2 FQNEAQ (reference sequence). There are 13 residues in the CDR3. The V gene end was trimmed by 6 bases and the J gene end by 9 bases; junction bases not matched to a gene: 8. The CDR3 is CASSTGALSEQFF. In DNA, the CDR3 is TGTGCCAGCAGTACAGGGGCCCTAAGTGAGCAGTTCTTC. The variable domain in full, completed from reference TRBV7-9 and TRBJ2-1, reads DTGVSQNPRHKITKRGQNVTFRCDPISEHNRLYWYRQTLGQGPEFLTYFQNEAQLEKSRLLSDRFSAERPKGSFSTLEIQRTEQGDSAMYLCASSTGALSEQFFGPGTRLTVL.

The V gene is TRBV2, the J gene TRBJ2-7; D possibly corresponds to TRBD2 (6 bases). V lost 6 bases and J lost 3, with 15 bases in between. CDR3 length: 14 residues. Germline CDR1 is SNHLY and CDR2 is FYNNEI. The CDR3 DNA is TGTGCCAGCAGCAGGGACTGGACCAGCTACGAGCAGTACTTC. Residues: CASSRDWTSYEQYF.

This sequence joins TRBV19 and TRBJ2-3, with D hard to call. CDR1 and CDR2 from the germline V gene are LNHDA and SQIVND (reference sequence). This CDR3 comprises 15 residues. The V end was cut by 0 bases, the J end by 6 bases, with 13 bases between. As DNA, the CDR3 is TGTGCCAGTAGTATAGATCTCTTACCATACGATACGCAGTATTTT. Protein product: CASSIDLLPYDTQYF.

Many counts were recorded for this clonotype. V gene TRBV4-1 combines with J gene TRBJ2-1, with 12 bases that match TRBD2. V lost 0 bases and J lost 10; bases outside the gene matches: 7. The CDR3 totals 16 residues. Looked up from germline, CDR1 is MGHRA and CDR2 is YSYEKL. The CDR3 loop is CASSQDLAGGRAEQFF. DNA for the CDR3: TGCGCCAGCAGCCAAGACCTAGCGGGGGGGCGGGCCGAGCAGTTCTTC.

CDR3 nucleotide sequence: TGTGCCATCAGCGGGGACAGTCAAGAGACCCAGTACTTC. Translating it yields CAISGDSQETQYF. This rearrangement joins TRBV10-3 to TRBJ2-5; 7 bases agree with TRBD1. The length of the CDR3 is 13 residues. After removal of 6 bases from V and 2 bases from J, the junction contained 3 bases not matched to a gene. Germline CDR1 is ENHRY and CDR2 is SYGVKD.

The rearrangement links TRBV29-1 to TRBJ2-1, with a possible D match to TRBD1 (6 bases). The CDR3 extends over 11 amino acids. V lost 8 bases to trimming and J lost 7 bases, with 12 bases between them. Germline values: CDR1 SQVTM, CDR2 ANQGSEA. The CDR3 DNA is TGCAGCCTAGAACAGGGAAATGAGCAGTTCTTC. Translating gives CSLEQGNEQFF.

This clonotype was counted a few times. J is TRBJ2-7 and V is TRBV10-2; 9 nucleotides align to TRBD2. Germline trimming cut 6 bases from V and 6 bases from J; bases unmatched to any gene: 3. The CDR3 is 12 residues long. CDR1 is WSHSY, CDR2 SAAADI, per germline. The CDR3 DNA reads TGCGCCAGCAGCGGGACTAGCTCCGAGCAGTACTTC. It codes for CASSGTSSEQYF.

The V gene is TRBV5-6, the J gene TRBJ2-3; D gene ambiguous. This CDR3 contains 16 residues. V gave up 1 base and J gave up 9 bases, with 21 bases separating them. Germline V gene lookup returns CDR1 SGHDT and CDR2 YYEEEE. The CDR3 DNA reads as TGTGCCAGCAGCTTGTACGCGGCCGCAGCGCCCCTGACGCAGTATTTT. Protein: CASSLYAAAAPLTQYF.

The chain combines TRBV29-1 with TRBJ1-1; D not resolved. Trimming stripped 3 bases from V and 0 bases from J, with 8 bases between. This CDR3 comprises 13 residues. Germline loops: CDR1 SQVTM, CDR2 ANQGSEA. CDR3 sequence reads: CSVDWGMNTEAFF. The CDR3 DNA is TGCAGCGTTGATTGGGGTATGAACACTGAAGCTTTCTTT.

The rearrangement joins TRBV2 to TRBJ1-6; no clear D. Germline V gene data show CDR1 as SNHLY and CDR2 as FYNNEI. The CDR3 is 15 amino acids. Trimming pared 1 base from V and 10 bases from J, leaving 14 bases between. The CDR3 protein is CASSEEGFTRSPLHF. CDR3 DNA: TGTGCCAGCAGTGAAGAAGGGTTTACAAGATCACCCCTCCACTTT.

The rearrangement joins TRBV7-9 to TRBJ2-5, with TRBD2 identical over 9 bases. Trimming removed 5 bases from V and 6 bases from J; junction bases left unmatched: 10. The germline V gene encodes CDR1 SEHNR and CDR2 FQNEAQ (reference sequence). The CDR3 is made up of 15 amino acids. The CDR3 loop reads CASSLGAGGPQTQYF. The CDR3 DNA is TGTGCCAGCAGCCTTGGGGCGGGAGGGCCGCAGACCCAGTACTTC.

V is TRBV15 and J is TRBJ2-7; possibly TRBD1 for D (6 bases). Germline-derived CDR1 and CDR2 are LNHNV and YYDKDF (reference sequence). The V gene lost 2 bases and the J gene lost 0 bases, with 8 bases spanning the gap. The CDR3 contains 14 residues. CDR3 in DNA: TGTGCCACCAGCAGATACAGGGACTCCTACGAGCAGTACTTC. Its translation: CATSRYRDSYEQYF.

A note on this clonotype: Germline is not matched at one junction end, which may reflect a read error. The chain employs TRBV11-1 and TRBJ1-1; D remains unclear. CDR3 length equals 16 residues. Looked up from germline, CDR1 is SGHAT and CDR2 is FQDESV (reference sequence). The CDR3: CASSPILRAANTEAFF. The CDR3 DNA reads as TGTGCCAGCAGCCCAATTTTACGGGCAGCTAACACCGAAGCTTTCTTT.

This clonotype was seen ten or more times. This chain joins TRBV7-3 and TRBJ1-1, with D maybe TRBD1 (6 bases). CDR1 SGHTA and CDR2 FQGTGA come from the germline V gene. Trimming shortened V by 1 base and J by 11 bases, and 26 bases separated the two germline ends. The CDR3 has 17 amino acids. CDR3 loop: CASSLRGGQGRKGFAFF. Here the CDR3 DNA reads TGTGCCAGCAGCTTAAGGGGGGGGCAGGGACGTAAGGGTTTCGCTTTCTTT.

This clonotype was counted only a few times. The rearrangement uses TRBV9 and TRBJ2-7, with D perhaps TRBD2 (5 bases). V was clipped by 5 bases and J by 3 bases, with 9 bases between them. This CDR3 contains 12 residues. In germline, CDR1 is SGDLS, CDR2 YYNGEE. CDR3 sequence reads: CASSEGVYEQYF. CDR3 in DNA: TGTGCCAGCAGTGAGGGAGTCTACGAGCAGTACTTC. Full variable domain (remainder filled in from reference TRBV9 and TRBJ2-7): DSGVTQTPKHLITATGQRVTLRCSPRSGDLSVYWYQQSLDQGLQFLIQYYNGEERAKGNILERFSAQQFPDLHSELNLSSLELGDSALYFCASSEGVYEQYFGPGTRLTVT.

This clonotype was seen at least ten times. V usage is TRBV2 and J usage is TRBJ2-7, with D possibly TRBD1 on 5 matching bases. V dropped 5 bases and J dropped 3 bases, with 8 bases sitting between them. CDR1 and CDR2 from the germline V gene are SNHLY and FYNNEI. The CDR3 runs to 12 residues. The CDR3 sequence: CASSSRVYEQYF. The CDR3 DNA is TGTGCCAGCAGTAGCAGGGTCTACGAGCAGTACTTC. The entire variable domain, with the rest obtained from reference TRBV2 and TRBJ2-7, is as follows: EPEVTQTPSHQVTQMGQEVILRCVPISNHLYFYWYRQILGQKVEFLVSFYNNEISEKSEIFDDQFSVERPDGSNFTLKIRSTKLEDSAMYFCASSSRVYEQYFGPGTRLTVT.

This chain uses TRBV20-1 with TRBJ1-5; D call uncertain. This CDR3 has 12 residues. V was clipped by 4 bases and J by 3 bases, with 7 bases between them. CDR1 DFQATT and CDR2 SNEGSKA come from the germline V gene (reference sequence). As DNA, the CDR3 is TGCAGTGCTAACACCGCCAATCAGCCCCAGCATTTT. Its translation is CSANTANQPQHF.